Sequencing of this T cell receptor beta chain was carried out in a study of molecular identifiers for immune sequencing clone quantification. General study points: Underestimation of highly expanded clone sizes could arise where identical TCR molecules share a barcode. Spiked Jurkat TCR RNA originating from one cell could reportedly be identified amid more than 800,000 naive cells.

This clonotype has only a few counts. The antigen is unknown. Naive CD8 T cells were sorted, and the gate applied was CD8+CD4-CCR7+CD45RA+. The germline gives CDR1 SGHDT, CDR2 YYEEEE. The CDR3 loop spans 15 amino acids. Trimming removed 2 bases from V and 6 bases from J, with 17 bases in between. TCRdb analysed the PCR reads with MiXCR anew, one entry per CDR3 protein. The profile shows 490,000 or so distinct CDR3 sequences, about 25% of them singletons. V usage is TRBV5-6 and J usage is TRBJ1-1; unclear D gene. Input material: naive CD8+ T cells from blood, with Jurkat cell RNA spiked in. The subset denotes: FACS-sorted CD8+CD4-CCR7+CD45RA+ naive T cells. The clonotype was recovered from a human donor in good health. Some libraries in this study had Jurkat cell RNA spiked in. CDR3 sequence: CASSFGEGLGAEAFF. As DNA, the CDR3 is TGTGCCAGCAGCTTTGGTGAAGGGCTCGGGGCTGAAGCTTTCTTT. The complete variable domain, with remaining parts taken from reference TRBV5-6 and TRBJ1-1, reads DAGVTQSPTHLIKTRGQQVTLRCSPKSGHDTVSWYQQALGQGPQFIFQYYEEEERQRGNFPDRFSGHQFPNYSSELNVNALLLGDSALYLCASSFGEGLGAEAFFGQGTRLTVV.